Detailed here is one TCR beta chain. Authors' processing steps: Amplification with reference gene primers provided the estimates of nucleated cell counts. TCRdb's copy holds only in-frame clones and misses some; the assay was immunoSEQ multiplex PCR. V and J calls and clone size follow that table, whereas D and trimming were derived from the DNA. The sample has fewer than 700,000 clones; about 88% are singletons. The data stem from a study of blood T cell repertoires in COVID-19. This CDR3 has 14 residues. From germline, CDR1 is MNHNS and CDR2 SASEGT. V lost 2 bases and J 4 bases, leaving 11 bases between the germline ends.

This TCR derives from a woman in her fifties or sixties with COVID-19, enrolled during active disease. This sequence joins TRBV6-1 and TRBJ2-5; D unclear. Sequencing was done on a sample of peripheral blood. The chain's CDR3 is CASSEIPGIETQYF. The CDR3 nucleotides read TGTGCCAGCAGTGAAATACCGGGTATAGAGACCCAGTACTTC.